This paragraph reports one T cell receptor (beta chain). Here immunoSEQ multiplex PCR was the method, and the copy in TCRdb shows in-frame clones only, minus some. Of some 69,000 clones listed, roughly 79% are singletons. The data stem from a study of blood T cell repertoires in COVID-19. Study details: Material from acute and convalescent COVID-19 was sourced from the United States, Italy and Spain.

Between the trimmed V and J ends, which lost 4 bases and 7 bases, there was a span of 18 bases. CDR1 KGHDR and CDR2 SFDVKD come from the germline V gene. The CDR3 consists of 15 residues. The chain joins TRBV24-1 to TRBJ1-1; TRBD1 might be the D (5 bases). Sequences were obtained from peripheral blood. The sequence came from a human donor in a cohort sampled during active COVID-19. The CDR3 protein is CATSDTNRGRGEAFF. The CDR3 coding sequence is TGTGCCACCAGTGACACCAATAGGGGAAGGGGTGAAGCTTTCTTT.